One sample yielded the 27 T cell receptor beta chains listed below, sequenced in a study of OX40 agonist ivuxolimab in advanced cancers. The library was produced with the immunoSEQ multiplex PCR assay. TCRdb's version of the immuneACCESS table is confined to in-frame rearrangements and falls short of the full clone set. An unresolved V gene accounts for under half of the shortfall where checked; the remainder is of unknown origin. The sample table holds about 81,000 clones, of which roughly 91% were seen once. Together, the top ten hold around 0.45% of the sample. The material sequenced was CD4+ or CD8+ T cells sorted from blood, taken in a trial of the OX40 agonist ivuxolimab. These receptors were obtained from an adult with an advanced solid tumor such as melanoma, head and neck, liver or kidney cancer.

The rearrangement joins TRBV29-1 to TRBJ1-2, with D perhaps matching TRBD1 (6 bases). The CDR3 has 15 residues. V lost 2 bases and J 3 bases, leaving 16 bases between the germline ends. Germline CDR1 reads SQVTM; CDR2 reads ANQGSEA. CDR3 sequence reads: CSVEPGGGADYGYTF. The CDR3 DNA reads TGCAGCGTTGAACCTGGCGGGGGGGCGGACTATGGCTACACCTTC. Together with reference TRBV29-1 and TRBJ1-2, the CDR3 gives the full variable domain: SAVISQKPSRDICQRGTSLTIQCQVDSQVTMMFWYRQQPGQSLTLIATANQGSEATYESGFVIDKFPISRPNLTFSTLTVSNMSPEDSSIYLCSVEPGGGADYGYTFGSGTRLTVV.

V is TRBV6-1 and J is TRBJ2-3, with D possibly matching TRBD1 (5 bases). V was cut by 5 bases and J by 3 bases, with 9 bases left in between. From germline, CDR1 is MNHNS and CDR2 SASEGT. This CDR3 has 13 amino acids. CDR3 residues: CASSPDRTDTQYF. The CDR3 bases are TGTGCCAGCAGTCCCGACAGAACAGATACGCAGTATTTT.

V and J are TRBV12-5 and TRBJ1-5; D call uncertain. Trimming left V 0 bases short and J 7 bases short, with 4 bases between. Looked up from germline, CDR1 is LGHNT and CDR2 is FRNRAP. The CDR3 is made up of 12 amino acids. CDR3 nucleotides: TGTGCTAGTGGTTTGGTGGGGCAGCCCCAGCATTTT. Encoded protein: CASGLVGQPQHF.

This clone was seen just once. The V call is TRBV7-2, the J call TRBJ2-6; D is unclear. V was trimmed by 4 bases and J by 4 bases, leaving 11 bases between them. The germline CDR1 and CDR2 sequences are SGHTA and FQGNSA. The CDR3 is 15 amino acids. The CDR3 bases are TGTGCCAGCAGCTCACGGTCTTTGGGGGCCAACGTCCTGACTTTC. Its protein is CASSSRSLGANVLTF.

This chain connects TRBV7-8 to TRBJ2-7; D gene uncertain. This CDR3 comprises 13 residues. CDR1 and CDR2 (germline): SGHVS, FQNEAQ. V was pared by 1 base and J by 6 bases, with 10 bases between. The CDR3 DNA follows: TGTGCCAGCAGCTTAGTACTCGATGGCGAGCAGTACTTC. Translation: CASSLVLDGEQYF.

The chain has TRBV6-5 and TRBJ1-2; D gene unclear. Trimming shortened V by 5 bases and J by 4 bases, and 11 bases separated the two germline ends. Germline CDR1 is MNHEY and CDR2 is SVGAGI. CDR3 size: 13 residues. The CDR3, as DNA: TGTGCCAGCAGTGCGCGGGAGGGCTATGGCTACACCTTC. Translated: CASSAREGYGYTF.

V usage is TRBV6-5 and J usage is TRBJ1-2, with TRBD1 matching 7 bases. Trimming cost V 6 bases and J 2 bases; bases outside gene matches: 9. The CDR3 runs 15 residues. CDR1 MNHEY and CDR2 SVGAGI come from the germline V gene. The CDR3 bases are TGTGCCAGCAGGTTGGGGCCGGGACAGAACTATGGCTACACCTTC. Translated, it gives CASRLGPGQNYGYTF.

In nucleotides, the CDR3 is TGTGCCAGCAGCCCCCTCGCCGGGGGAACCCAGTACTTC. Translated: CASSPLAGGTQYF. V and J are TRBV7-2 and TRBJ2-5; tentative D call: TRBD2 (6 bases). From germline, CDR1 is SGHTA and CDR2 FQGNSA. The germline V and J ends were trimmed by 5 bases and 8 bases, with 15 bases remaining between them. The CDR3 spans 13 residues.

The chain links TRBV5-1 to TRBJ1-2, with 7 bases aligning to TRBD1. The CDR3 is 15 amino acids. Germline trimming cut 4 bases from V and 1 base from J; bases unmatched to any gene: 7. CDR1 and CDR2 from the germline V gene are SGHRS and YFSETQ. In DNA form, the CDR3 reads TGCGCCAGCAGCAGAGACAGGGTGGATAACTATGGCTACACCTTC. It yields the protein CASSRDRVDNYGYTF.

The rearrangement joins TRBV7-7 to TRBJ2-3; TRBD2 aligns across 7 bases. CDR1 SSHAT and CDR2 FNYEAQ come from the germline V gene (reference sequence). J gave up 5 bases and V 5 bases, and 10 bases lay outside the gene matches. This CDR3 contains 15 residues. The CDR3 DNA follows: TGTGCCAGCAGCCGAGGAGTGGGGGGGATAGATACGCAGTATTTT. As protein: CASSRGVGGIDTQYF.

The chain combines TRBV4-2 with TRBJ2-3; 7 bases align to TRBD2. V trimming: 1 base; J trimming: 0 bases; junction bases outside the gene matches: 16. The germline gives CDR1 LGHNA, CDR2 YNFKEQ. This CDR3 spans 20 amino acids. The CDR3 nucleotides read TGTGCCAGCAGCCAAGGTAGTAGTATGGGAGGGGAAACTAGCACAGATACGCAGTATTTT. Translated, it gives CASSQGSSMGGETSTDTQYF.

The chain is built from TRBV18 and TRBJ1-3, with unresolved D. The CDR3 consists of 15 residues. V was shortened by 3 bases and J by 0 bases, with 9 bases between the two germline ends. From germline, CDR1 is KGHSH and CDR2 LQKENI. CDR3 bases: TGTGCCAGCTCACCTAACACGGGCTCTGGAAACACCATATATTTT. Translation gives CASSPNTGSGNTIYF.

V usage is TRBV7-2 and J usage is TRBJ1-5; D remains ambiguous. The CDR3 runs to 15 residues. The V end lost 0 bases, the J end lost 0 bases, and 6 bases lay between the germline ends. Germline CDR1 and CDR2: SGHTA and FQGNSA. The CDR3 loop reads CASSLAASSNQPQHF. The CDR3, as DNA: TGTGCCAGCAGCTTAGCGGCGTCTAGCAATCAGCCCCAGCATTTT.

In its sample, this clone was seen once. The genes are TRBV7-2 and TRBJ1-4; 9 bases line up with TRBD1. The germline CDR1 and CDR2 sequences are SGHTA and FQGNSA. This CDR3 spans 14 amino acids. With 1 base clipped from V and 7 bases from J, the junction kept 1 base outside the gene matches. The CDR3 loop reads CASSLDRGLEKLFF. In nucleotides, the CDR3 is TGTGCCAGCAGCTTAGACAGGGGGCTTGAAAAACTGTTTTTT.

The chain carries TRBV5-4 and TRBJ2-2, with D possibly TRBD2 on 7 matching bases. The germline V and J ends were trimmed by 3 bases and 4 bases, with 22 bases remaining between them. The CDR3 is 18 residues long. Germline CDR1 reads SGHNT; CDR2 reads YYREEE (reference sequence). The CDR3 DNA reads TGTGCCAGCAGCTCTAACCGTGGTGGGGGGGCCCCCACCGGGGAGCTGTTTTTT. It translates to CASSSNRGGGAPTGELFF.

The genes are TRBV9 and TRBJ1-3; 8 bases line up with TRBD1. Germline V gene lookup returns CDR1 SGDLS and CDR2 YYNGEE. Trimming cost V 4 bases and J 4 bases; bases outside gene matches: 7. The length of the CDR3 is 15 residues. DNA of the CDR3: TGTGCCAGCAGCTTCCAGGGGGCACGAGGAAACACCATATATTTT. As protein: CASSFQGARGNTIYF.

In its sample, this clone was seen once. V usage is TRBV18 and J usage is TRBJ2-7; D could derive from TRBD1 or TRBD2 (5 bases each). CDR3 length: 14 amino acids. The germline CDR1 and CDR2 sequences are KGHSH and LQKENI. Trimming stripped 6 bases from V and 11 bases from J, with 23 bases between. The CDR3 coding sequence is TGTGCCAGCTCCCCTACTCGGGACCCCCGGTGGGAGTACTTC. Amino acid sequence: CASSPTRDPRWEYF.

This chain links TRBV10-3 with TRBJ1-5; unclear D gene. Germline V gene data show CDR1 as ENHRY and CDR2 as SYGVKD. The V gene lost 2 bases and the J gene lost 6 bases, with 8 bases spanning the gap. The CDR3 spans 13 residues. DNA of the CDR3: TGTGCCATCAGTGAGGAACTCCGTCAGCCCCAGCATTTT. Amino acid sequence: CAISEELRQPQHF.

DNA of the CDR3: TGCAGCGTTGAATGGGAGAGCGGGGGGCCAGCGGAGACCCAGTACTTC. It translates to CSVEWESGGPAETQYF. This sequence joins TRBV29-1 and TRBJ2-5, with 9 bases that match TRBD2. The CDR3 length is 16 residues. V shed 2 bases and J 5 bases; nucleotides not matched to a gene: 12. Germline-derived CDR1 and CDR2 are SQVTM and ANQGSEA. Complete variable domain (other parts from reference TRBV29-1 and TRBJ2-5): SAVISQKPSRDICQRGTSLTIQCQVDSQVTMMFWYRQQPGQSLTLIATANQGSEATYESGFVIDKFPISRPNLTFSTLTVSNMSPEDSSIYLCSVEWESGGPAETQYFGPGTRLLVL.

For this clone: A junction boundary mismatches the germline segment, possibly from a read error. This chain links TRBV5-4 with TRBJ2-7; possibly TRBD1 for D (6 bases). CDR3 length: 16 amino acids. The germline CDR1 and CDR2 sequences are SGHNT and YYREEE (reference sequence). The CDR3 region has the DNA TGCGCCAGCAGCCAAGATCTCGCCGGGACACTTTACGAGCAGTACTTC. It translates to CASSQDLAGTLYEQYF.

V and J are TRBV2 and TRBJ1-1; D ambiguous. Germline V gene data show CDR1 as SNHLY and CDR2 as FYNNEI. The germline V and J ends were trimmed by 4 bases and 3 bases, with 12 bases remaining between them. The length of the CDR3 is 14 residues. Here the CDR3 reads CASSGSVPDTEAFF. CDR3 nucleotide sequence: TGTGCCAGCAGTGGAAGCGTCCCGGACACTGAAGCTTTCTTT.

This clone was seen a single time. The V and J genes are TRBV12-5 and TRBJ1-1; no definite D call. Germline assignment: CDR1 LGHNT and CDR2 FRNRAP. The germline V and J ends were trimmed by 7 bases and 0 bases, with 12 bases remaining between them. The CDR3 has 14 amino acids. CDR3 DNA: TGTGCTAGTGCCCCAGTACCCATGAACACTGAAGCTTTCTTT. Amino acids: CASAPVPMNTEAFF.

The rearrangement uses TRBV20-1 and TRBJ2-5; D is undetermined. The germline V and J ends were trimmed by 5 bases and 0 bases, with 4 bases remaining between them. This CDR3 has 11 amino acids. Germline V lookup: CDR1 DFQATT, CDR2 SNEGSKA (reference sequence). CDR3 bases: TGCAGTGCTGCGTACCAAGAGACCCAGTACTTC. Translation: CSAAYQETQYF.

This clone was picked up one time. One end of the junction does not line up with germline, which may come from a read error. Within the sample, other DNA sequences also encode this same CDR3. The chain has TRBV27 and TRBJ1-2; a possible D gene is TRBD1 (6 bases). This CDR3 has 14 residues. Germline V CDR1 and CDR2: MNHEY, SMNVEV (reference sequence). The CDR3 is CASSPGHRLGGYTF. The CDR3 DNA follows: TGTGCCAGCTCTCCGGGACACCGCTTGGGTGGCTACACTTTC.

This chain's CDR3 is CASSLTGASYEQYF. CDR3 in DNA: TGTGCCAGCAGCTTGACAGGGGCCTCCTACGAGCAGTACTTC. The chain has TRBV7-2 and TRBJ2-7; TRBD1 aligns across 8 bases. V lost 3 bases, J lost 0 bases, and 1 base stayed unmatched. CDR1 and CDR2 (germline): SGHTA, FQGNSA. The CDR3 extends over 14 amino acids.

The gene calls are TRBV5-1 and TRBJ2-2; TRBD1 might be the D (6 bases). The CDR3 loop spans 15 amino acids. Germline V gives CDR1 SGHRS, CDR2 YFSETQ. Trimming removed 2 bases at V and 3 bases at J, with 11 bases between. The CDR3 region is CASSFSDRDTGELFF. DNA for the CDR3: TGCGCCAGCAGCTTTTCGGACAGAGACACCGGGGAGCTGTTTTTT.

This chain uses TRBV14 with TRBJ2-1; the match to TRBD1 covers 8 bases. J was trimmed by 7 bases and V by 4 bases; bases with no gene match: 12. The CDR3 extends over 16 amino acids. Germline values: CDR1 SGHDN, CDR2 FVKESK. The CDR3 sequence: CASSLLIGQGGNEQFF. The CDR3 region has the DNA TGTGCCAGCAGCCTTCTTATTGGACAGGGTGGGAATGAGCAGTTCTTC. Variable domain in full (rest from reference TRBV14 and TRBJ2-1): EAGVTQFPSHSVIEKGQTVTLRCDPISGHDNLYWYRRVMGKEIKFLLHFVKESKQDESGMPNNRFLAERTGGTYSTLKVQPAELEDSGVYFCASSLLIGQGGNEQFFGPGTRLTVL.